The 15 T cell receptor beta chains listed next were all sequenced from one sample in a study of T cells in Graves' hyperthyroidism and ophthalmopathy (dated by TCRdb to between 2018 and 2021). Library preparation used multiplex PCR. The run used an Illumina HiSeq 2000. The TCR beta CDR3 regions were amplified from RNA transcripts. For the first round of RT-PCR on the TCR CDR3, the HTBI primer set was used together with the Qiagen OneStep RT-PCR kit. The raw public data were reprocessed by TCRdb itself: fastp quality trimming at Q25, MiXCR clonotype calling, in-frame beta chains only. All rows with the same CDR3 protein become a single entry with the most common DNA and genes. Here the sample has about 59,000 distinct CDR3 sequences; roughly 50% occur a single time. Approximately 3.5% of the sample goes to the ten largest clones. The sample taken for sequencing was blood. The receptors come from a woman aged 55 to 70 with Graves' ophthalmopathy.

V and J are TRBV5-6 and TRBJ2-7; 13 nucleotides align to TRBD2. The junction had 3 bases not matched to a gene; V was cut back by 1 base and J by 5 bases. This CDR3 has 15 residues. CDR1 and CDR2 (germline): SGHDT, YYEEEE. The CDR3 loop is CASSLSGLAGNEQYF. The CDR3 DNA follows: TGTGCCAGCAGCTTGTCGGGACTAGCGGGGAACGAGCAGTACTTC.

Of note for this clonotype: One junction end disagrees with the germline gene, perhaps due to a read error. J is TRBJ2-7 and V is TRBV10-1; 8 positions match TRBD1. Per germline, CDR1 WNHNN and CDR2 SYGVQD (reference sequence). The CDR3 loop spans 14 amino acids. CDR3 sequence: CARRGDRSSYEQYF. Written as DNA, the CDR3 is TGCGCACGAAGGGGGGACAGGAGCTCCTACGAGCAATACTTC.

This clonotype rates as medium-sized (0.01 to 0.1%). The rearrangement joins TRBV29-1 to TRBJ1-1, with D unresolved. With 6 bases removed from V and 1 base from J, the gap between germline ends came to 9 bases. Germline CDR1 and CDR2: SQVTM and ANQGSEA. The CDR3 is 12 residues long. DNA of the CDR3: TGCAGCGTGGACCCACGGAACACTGAAGCTTTCTTT. The encoded protein is CSVDPRNTEAFF.

This clonotype was observed many times. This chain links TRBV9 with TRBJ1-2; 10 bases agree with TRBD1. The ends lost 3 bases at V and 2 bases at J; junction bases unmatched: 4. From germline, CDR1 is SGDLS and CDR2 YYNGEE. This CDR3 is built from 15 residues. In DNA form, the CDR3 reads TGTGCCAGCAGCGCAAGGGACAGGGGCAACTATGGCTACACCTTC. This sequence encodes CASSARDRGNYGYTF.

The V call is TRBV2, the J call TRBJ2-2; 8 positions match TRBD1. J was trimmed by 9 bases and V by 5 bases; bases with no gene match: 5. Germline CDR1 reads SNHLY; CDR2 reads FYNNEI. The length of the CDR3 is 13 residues. The CDR3 nucleotides read TGTGCCAGCAGTTTAACAGGGGGAAGGGAGCTGTTTTTT. Protein: CASSLTGGRELFF.

The chain is built from TRBV7-2 and TRBJ2-7; D not resolved. The CDR3 has 14 amino acids. Per the germline V gene, CDR1 is SGHTA and CDR2 is FQGNSA. V was cut by 2 bases and J by 2 bases, with 10 bases left in between. The CDR3 loop is CASSLLGGPYEQYF. Written as DNA, the CDR3 is TGTGCCAGCAGCTTACTGGGCGGACCCTACGAGCAGTACTTC.

The sample holds a few counts of this clonotype. The V gene is TRBV28, the J gene TRBJ2-2; TRBD1 matches at 10 bases. Germline V gene sequence: CDR1 MDHEN, CDR2 SYDVKM. J gave up 4 bases and V 7 bases, and 15 bases lay outside the gene matches. This CDR3 contains 18 residues. As DNA, the CDR3 is TGTGCCAGCATTCTGGGGGACAGGGGCAACGGCCTCACCGGGGAGCTGTTTTTT. Translation: CASILGDRGNGLTGELFF.

Remarks on this clonotype: No conserved phenylalanine or tryptophan is present at the end of the CDR3, so a read error is the likely explanation. Because the CDR3's place on the DNA is in doubt, the DNA is left out and the CDR3 is given as listed by TCRdb. The rearrangement links TRBV29-1 to TRBJ1-4; the D call TRBD1 from the table was never checked on the DNA. The CDR3 extends over 16 residues, inclusive of both ends. Germline loops: CDR1 SQVTM, CDR2 ANQGSEA. CDR3 sequence reads: CSVGVARINTEAFFGQ.

This clonotype was counted ten times or more. This sequence joins TRBV12-3 or TRBV12-4 and TRBJ1-2, with D hard to call. This CDR3 spans 12 amino acids. The germline V and J ends were trimmed by 4 bases and 8 bases, with 11 bases remaining between them. The CDR3, as DNA: TGTGCCAGCAGTTCCGGGAACTTGGGCTACACCTTC. The encoded protein is CASSSGNLGYTF.

V gene TRBV19 combines with J gene TRBJ2-1, with TRBD2 matching 11 bases. There are 16 residues in the CDR3. Germline V gives CDR1 LNHDA, CDR2 SQIVND (reference sequence). Losses at the gene ends were 5 bases for V and 6 bases for J; bases not matched to a gene: 9. For the CDR3, the DNA is TGTGCCAGTAGTCCCTGGGGTAGCGGGGGGGCCAATGAGCAGTTCTTC. Residues: CASSPWGSGGANEQFF.

This clonotype occurred many times. This chain joins TRBV2 and TRBJ2-1; maybe TRBD2 (7 bases). The V gene lost 0 bases and the J gene lost 0 bases, with 12 bases spanning the gap. CDR1 is SNHLY and CDR2 is FYNNEI in the germline V gene. The CDR3 sequence is 17 residues long. CDR3 coding DNA: TGTGCCAGCAGTGAAGCTGGGGGGGCGCTCTCCTACAATGAGCAGTTCTTC. It translates to CASSEAGGALSYNEQFF.

This clonotype was counted ten times or more. The V call is TRBV25-1, the J call TRBJ2-1, with D maybe TRBD1 (6 bases). Germline CDR1 and CDR2: MGHDK and SYGVNS. The CDR3 spans 16 residues. V dropped 9 bases and J dropped 4 bases, with 22 bases sitting between them. The CDR3, as DNA: TGTGCCAGTAGCAAACAGGGTCCGATACTTTACAATGAGCAGTTCTTC. Amino acid sequence: CASSKQGPILYNEQFF.

This clonotype was seen at least ten times. The genes are TRBV2 and TRBJ2-7, with D perhaps being TRBD1 or TRBD2 (5 bases each). Trimming left V 1 base short and J 2 bases short, with 12 bases between. Germline CDR1 SNHLY, CDR2 FYNNEI. The CDR3 spans 15 residues. The chain's CDR3 is CASSEEGTTTYEQYF. In DNA, the CDR3 is TGTGCCAGCAGTGAAGAGGGGACGACGACCTACGAGCAGTACTTC.

This clonotype was recorded at least ten times. The gene calls are TRBV11-3 and TRBJ2-3; D is perhaps TRBD2 (6 bases). The V gene's germline CDR1 is SGHNT and CDR2 YENEEA. The length of the CDR3 is 14 residues. Trimming cost V 5 bases and J 4 bases, with 13 bases left between them. Here the CDR3 reads CASSPGRGADTQYF. CDR3 nucleotides: TGTGCCAGCAGCCCGGGGCGGGGCGCAGATACGCAGTATTTT.

The chain is built from TRBV20-1 and TRBJ2-3; 14 bases are shared with TRBD2. Germline-derived CDR1 and CDR2 are DFQATT and SNEGSKA (reference sequence). V was pared by 3 bases and J by 5 bases, with 16 bases of the junction left unmatched. CDR3 length: 19 amino acids. The CDR3 protein is CSASGPTGTSGSQQDTQYF. The CDR3 DNA sequence: TGCAGTGCTAGTGGACCGACCGGGACTAGCGGGAGTCAGCAAGATACGCAGTATTTT.